This note documents a single T cell receptor (beta chain) sequence. Its antigen is undetermined. Using immunoSEQ multiplex PCR, the repertoire was profiled, and TCRdb retains in-frame clones only, with some absent. Of some 30,000 clones listed, about 94% were seen once; the top ten hold around 11%. This entry belongs to a study of T cell clonotyping in hematopoietic cell transplantation. The germline gives CDR1 ENHRY, CDR2 SYGVKD. With 2 bases removed from V and 7 bases from J, the gap between germline ends came to 11 bases. This CDR3 contains 13 residues. Study results and caveats: Higher Inverse Simpson Index values in graft donor and pretransplant recipient predicted broader posttransplant TCR diversity.

J is TRBJ2-5 and V is TRBV10-3; D not resolved. The sequencing used PBMCs, collected 100 days after allogeneic stem cell transplant. The sequence derives from a female patient between 50 and 60 years old who had an allogeneic stem cell transplant from a related donor, so the T cells may come from the graft donor. Some clones in this sample may be carry-over from other donors' samples. CDR3 in amino acids: CAISETEEGTQYF. The CDR3 region has the DNA TGTGCCATCAGTGAGACAGAAGAAGGGACCCAGTACTTC.